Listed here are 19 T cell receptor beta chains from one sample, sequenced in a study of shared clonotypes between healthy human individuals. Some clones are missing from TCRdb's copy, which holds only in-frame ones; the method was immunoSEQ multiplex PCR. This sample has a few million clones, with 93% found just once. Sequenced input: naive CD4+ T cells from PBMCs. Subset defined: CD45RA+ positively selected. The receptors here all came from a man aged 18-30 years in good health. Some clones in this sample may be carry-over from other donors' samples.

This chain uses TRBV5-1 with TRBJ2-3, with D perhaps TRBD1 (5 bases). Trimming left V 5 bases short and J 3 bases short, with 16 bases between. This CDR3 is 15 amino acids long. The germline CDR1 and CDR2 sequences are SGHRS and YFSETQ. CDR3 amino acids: CASSEQGNPTDTQYF. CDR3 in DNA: TGCGCCAGCAGTGAGCAGGGCAACCCGACAGATACGCAGTATTTT.

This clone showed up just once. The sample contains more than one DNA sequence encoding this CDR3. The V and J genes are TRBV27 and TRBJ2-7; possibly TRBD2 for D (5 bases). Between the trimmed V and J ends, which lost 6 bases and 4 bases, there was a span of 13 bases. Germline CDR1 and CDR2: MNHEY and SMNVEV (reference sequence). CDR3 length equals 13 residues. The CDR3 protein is CASRGGSRYEQYF. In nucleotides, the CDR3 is TGTGCCAGCAGGGGTGGGAGTCGGTACGAGCAGTACTTC.

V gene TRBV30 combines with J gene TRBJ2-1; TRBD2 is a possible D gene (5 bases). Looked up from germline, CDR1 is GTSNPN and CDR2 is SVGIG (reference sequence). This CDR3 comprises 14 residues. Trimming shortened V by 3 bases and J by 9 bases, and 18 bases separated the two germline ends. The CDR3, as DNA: TGTGCCTGGAGCCCTTCCATCCTCAGCGGTGAGCAGTTCTTC. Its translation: CAWSPSILSGEQFF. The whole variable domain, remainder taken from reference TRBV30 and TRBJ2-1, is SQTIHQWPATLVQPVGSPLSLECTVEGTSNPNLYWYRQAAGRGLQLLFYSVGIGQISSEVPQNLSASRPQDRQFILSSKKLLLSDSGFYLCAWSPSILSGEQFFGPGTRLTVL.

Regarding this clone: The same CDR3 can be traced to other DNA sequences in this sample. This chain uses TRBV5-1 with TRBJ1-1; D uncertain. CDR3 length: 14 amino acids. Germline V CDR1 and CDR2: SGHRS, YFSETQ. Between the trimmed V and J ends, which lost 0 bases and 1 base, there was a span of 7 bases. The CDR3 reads CASSLGVQNTEAFF. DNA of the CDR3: TGCGCCAGCAGCTTGGGGGTACAGAACACTGAAGCTTTCTTT.

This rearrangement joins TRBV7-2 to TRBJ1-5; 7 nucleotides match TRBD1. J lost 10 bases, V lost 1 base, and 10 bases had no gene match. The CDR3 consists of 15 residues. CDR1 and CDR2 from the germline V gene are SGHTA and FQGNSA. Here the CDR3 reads CASSLELGRTGPQHF. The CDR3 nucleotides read TGTGCCAGCAGCTTAGAGTTGGGCAGGACAGGCCCCCAGCATTTT.

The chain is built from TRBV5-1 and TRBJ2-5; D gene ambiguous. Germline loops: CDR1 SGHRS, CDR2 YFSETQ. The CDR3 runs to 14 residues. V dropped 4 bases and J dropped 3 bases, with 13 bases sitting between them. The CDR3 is CASSTGALKETQYF. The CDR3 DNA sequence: TGCGCCAGCAGCACTGGAGCCTTAAAAGAGACCCAGTACTTC.

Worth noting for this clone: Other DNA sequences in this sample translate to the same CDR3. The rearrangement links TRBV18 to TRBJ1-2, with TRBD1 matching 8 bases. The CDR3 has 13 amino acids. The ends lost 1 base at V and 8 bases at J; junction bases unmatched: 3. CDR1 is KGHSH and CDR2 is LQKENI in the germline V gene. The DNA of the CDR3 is TGTGCCAGCTCACCACTACAGGGGGAGGGCTACACCTTC. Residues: CASSPLQGEGYTF.

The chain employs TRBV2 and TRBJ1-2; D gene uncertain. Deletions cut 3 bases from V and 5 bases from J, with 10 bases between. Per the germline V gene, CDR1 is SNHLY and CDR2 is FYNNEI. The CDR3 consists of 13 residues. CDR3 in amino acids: CASSDKREYGYTF. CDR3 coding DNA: TGTGCCAGCAGTGATAAAAGAGAATATGGCTACACCTTC.

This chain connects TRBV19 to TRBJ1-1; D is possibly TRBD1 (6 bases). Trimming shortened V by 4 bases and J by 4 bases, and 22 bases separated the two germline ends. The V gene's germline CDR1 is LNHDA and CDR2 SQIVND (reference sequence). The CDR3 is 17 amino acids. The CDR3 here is CASSKRPGNRASTEAFF. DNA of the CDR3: TGTGCCAGTAGTAAACGACCCGGGAACAGGGCGAGCACTGAAGCTTTCTTT.

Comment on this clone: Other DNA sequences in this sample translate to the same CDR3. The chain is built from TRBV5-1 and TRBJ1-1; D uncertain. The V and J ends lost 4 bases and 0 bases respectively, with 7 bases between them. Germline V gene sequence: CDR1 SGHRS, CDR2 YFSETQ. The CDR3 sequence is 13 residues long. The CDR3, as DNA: TGCGCCAGCAGCCTCGACATGAACACTGAAGCTTTCTTT. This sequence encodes CASSLDMNTEAFF.

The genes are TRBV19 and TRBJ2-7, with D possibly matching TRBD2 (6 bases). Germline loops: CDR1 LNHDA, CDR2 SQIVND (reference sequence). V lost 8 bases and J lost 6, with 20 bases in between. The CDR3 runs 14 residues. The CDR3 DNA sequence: TGTGCCAGTGGAGGGTCTTCCCGCCTATCCGAGCAGTACTTC. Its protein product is CASGGSSRLSEQYF.

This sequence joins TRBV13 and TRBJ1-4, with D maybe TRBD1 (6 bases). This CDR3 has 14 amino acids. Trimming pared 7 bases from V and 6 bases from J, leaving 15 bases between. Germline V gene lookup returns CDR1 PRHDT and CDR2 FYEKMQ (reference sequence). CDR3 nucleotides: TGTGCCAGCACCGTCACAGGGAACGATGAAAAACTGTTTTTT. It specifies CASTVTGNDEKLFF.

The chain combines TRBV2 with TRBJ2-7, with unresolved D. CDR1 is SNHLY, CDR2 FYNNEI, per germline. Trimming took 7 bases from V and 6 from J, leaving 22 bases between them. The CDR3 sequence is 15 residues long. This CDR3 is CASTLQPVAQPEQYF. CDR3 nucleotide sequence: TGTGCCAGCACCCTGCAACCGGTCGCCCAGCCCGAGCAGTACTTC.

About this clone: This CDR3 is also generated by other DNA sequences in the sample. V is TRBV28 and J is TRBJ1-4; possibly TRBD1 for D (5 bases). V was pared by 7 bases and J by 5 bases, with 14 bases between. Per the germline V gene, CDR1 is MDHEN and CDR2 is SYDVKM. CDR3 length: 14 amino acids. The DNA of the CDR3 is TGTGCCAGCACCCGCGGGACCGCCAATGAAAAACTGTTTTTT. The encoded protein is CASTRGTANEKLFF.

DNA for the CDR3: TGTGCCAGCAGAGTTTTGAACACTGAAGCTTTCTTT. Protein product: CASRVLNTEAFF. This chain links TRBV6-6 with TRBJ1-1, with D uncertain. Germline CDR1 reads MNHNY; CDR2 reads SVGAGI (reference sequence). V lost 6 bases to trimming and J lost 0 bases, with 5 bases between them. This CDR3 is 12 amino acids long.

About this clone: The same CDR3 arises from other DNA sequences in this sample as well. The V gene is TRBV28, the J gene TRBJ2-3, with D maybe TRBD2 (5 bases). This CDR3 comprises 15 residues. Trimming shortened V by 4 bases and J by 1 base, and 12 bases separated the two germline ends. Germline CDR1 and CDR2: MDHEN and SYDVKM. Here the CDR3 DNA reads TGTGCCAGCAGTTCCGGAGCGGAAGGCACAGATACGCAGTATTTT. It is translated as CASSSGAEGTDTQYF.

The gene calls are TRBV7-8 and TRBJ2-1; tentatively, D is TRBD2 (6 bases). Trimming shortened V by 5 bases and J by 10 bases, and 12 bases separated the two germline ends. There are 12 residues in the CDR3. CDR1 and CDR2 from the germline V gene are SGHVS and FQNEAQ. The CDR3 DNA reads TGTGCCAGCAGCCAATTTGGGGGGGAGCAGTTCTTC. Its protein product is CASSQFGGEQFF. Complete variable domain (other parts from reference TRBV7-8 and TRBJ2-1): GAGVSQSPRYKVAKRGQDVALRCDPISGHVSLFWYQQALGQGPEFLTYFQNEAQLDKSGLPSDRFFAERPEGSVSTLKIQRTQQEDSAVYLCASSQFGGEQFFGPGTRLTVL.

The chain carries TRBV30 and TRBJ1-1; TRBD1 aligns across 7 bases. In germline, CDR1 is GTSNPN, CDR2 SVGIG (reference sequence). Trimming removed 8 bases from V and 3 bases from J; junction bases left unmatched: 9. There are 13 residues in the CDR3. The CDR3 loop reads CASHRGVDTEAFF. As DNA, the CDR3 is TGTGCCAGTCACAGGGGAGTGGACACTGAAGCTTTCTTT.

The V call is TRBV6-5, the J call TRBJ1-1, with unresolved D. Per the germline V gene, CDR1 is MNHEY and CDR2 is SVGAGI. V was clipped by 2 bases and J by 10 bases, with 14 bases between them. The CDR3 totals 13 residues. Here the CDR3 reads CASSYVGDLRAFF. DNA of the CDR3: TGTGCCAGCAGTTACGTTGGAGACCTACGAGCTTTCTTT.